This T cell receptor beta chain comes out of a study of T cell responses to AZD1222 COVID-19 vaccine. Trimming cost V 5 bases and J 3 bases, with 8 bases left between them. Germline V gene lookup returns CDR1 DFQATT and CDR2 SNEGSKA (reference sequence). The CDR3 consists of 11 residues. The protocol was immunoSEQ multiplex PCR, while the TCRdb copy is restricted to in-frame clones and leaves out a portion. Here the sample spans about 180,000 clones, 85% to 90% being singletons. The rearrangement joins TRBV20-1 to TRBJ2-7; D might be TRBD1 (6 bases). The receptor comes from an adult in good health. The sequences come from peripheral blood, collected on day 0 of AZD1222 vaccination. In DNA form, the CDR3 reads TGCAGTGCTGCGGACAGCTACGAGCAGTACTTC. Its translation is CSAADSYEQYF.